The clone carrying this T cell receptor beta chain occurred many times. MiXCR, run by TCRdb on the RT-PCR reads, gives a single entry per CDR3 protein. Altogether about 680,000 distinct CDR3 sequences are present, 13% to 15% being singletons, with the ten largest covering around 3.3%. This CDR3 contains 14 residues. Germline V lookup: CDR1 SEHNR, CDR2 FQNEAQ (reference sequence). Trimming cost V 2 bases and J 3 bases, with 11 bases left between them. Sequenced: memory CD4+ T cells from blood. This chain joins TRBV7-9 and TRBJ2-7; perhaps TRBD2 as D (6 bases). The source of this sequence is a female donor in good health, serving as a healthy control. Here the CDR3 reads CASSLYSGVYEQYF. In nucleotides, the CDR3 is TGTGCCAGCAGCTTATACTCGGGGGTCTACGAGCAGTACTTC.